This paragraph covers one T cell receptor (beta chain) sequence. Its target is unknown. The sample belongs to a study of cytomegalovirus exposure and HLA in healthy donors. Overall study findings and caveats: Across all donors, roughly uniform sequencing depth was an assumption of the presence/absence analyses. Upon later analysis, HLA-associated TCR beta chains proved more clonally expanded than other, equally common chains.

PCR amplification relied on 60 Vbeta primers (plus 13 Jbeta primers). Sequencing used immunoSEQ multiplex PCR; TCRdb keeps in-frame clones, though not all of them. Of about 190,000 clones listed, roughly 79% are singletons. V lost 2 bases and J 5 bases, leaving 8 bases between the germline ends. CDR1 and CDR2 from the germline V gene are SGHRS and YFSETQ. This CDR3 region has 14 residues. The sequence was collected from a woman aged 18-29 years in good health and CMV-seronegative. Sequencing used PBMCs. The chain couples TRBV5-1 to TRBJ1-6; D not certain. CDR3 amino acids: CASSLSGDNSPLHF. The CDR3 nucleotides are TGCGCCAGCAGCTTATCGGGAGATAATTCACCCCTCCACTTT.